This T cell receptor beta chain was retrieved from a study of CD8 T cells in Susac syndrome. With random hexamers, 0.5 to 1 ug RNA was reverse transcribed. TCRdb called the immunoSEQ multiplex PCR reads again in MiXCR, with one record for every CDR3 protein. This repertoire shows approximately 190,000 distinct CDR3 sequences, roughly 90% found once; its top ten account for roughly 0.087%. This receptor was obtained from a human donor with Susac syndrome. The sample was CD4+ T cells from PBMCs.

For the CDR3, the DNA is TGTGCCAGCAGCAGACAAAGGACAGTCCTCCACTACGAGCAGTACTTC. Its protein product is CASSRQRTVLHYEQYF. The V and J genes are TRBV21-1 and TRBJ2-7; TRBD1 reflects the table's D call only, with no check against the DNA. TRBV21-1 is a listed pseudogene. CDR3 length: 16 residues.